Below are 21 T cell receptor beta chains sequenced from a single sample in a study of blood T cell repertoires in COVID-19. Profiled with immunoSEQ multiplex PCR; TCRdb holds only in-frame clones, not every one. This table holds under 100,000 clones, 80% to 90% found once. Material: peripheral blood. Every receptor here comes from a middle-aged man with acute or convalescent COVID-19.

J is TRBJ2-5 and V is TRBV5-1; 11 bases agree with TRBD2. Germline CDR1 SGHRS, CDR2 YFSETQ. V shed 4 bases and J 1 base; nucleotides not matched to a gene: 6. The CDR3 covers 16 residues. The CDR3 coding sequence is TGCGCCAGCAGCATGCCGGGACTAGCGGCCCAAGAGACCCAGTACTTC. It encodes CASSMPGLAAQETQYF.

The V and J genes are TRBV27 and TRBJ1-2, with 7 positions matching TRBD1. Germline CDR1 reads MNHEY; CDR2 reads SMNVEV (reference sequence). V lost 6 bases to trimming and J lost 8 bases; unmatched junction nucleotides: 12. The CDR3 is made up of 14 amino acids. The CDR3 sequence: CASRPKTGRGGYTF. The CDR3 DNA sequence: TGTGCCAGCAGGCCCAAGACAGGGCGAGGAGGCTACACCTTC.

CDR3 coding DNA: TGTGCCAGCAGTTCCGCGGGACAGAGATACACCGGGGAGCTGTTTTTT. Translated: CASSSAGQRYTGELFF. The J gene is TRBJ2-2, the V gene TRBV28; maybe TRBD1 (7 bases). Germline CDR1 reads MDHEN; CDR2 reads SYDVKM. Trimming cost V 4 bases and J 3 bases, with 15 bases left between them. CDR3 length: 16 residues.

The CDR3 DNA reads as TGCGCCAGCAGCCTCCACCGGACGACAGGGGACACTGAAGCTTTCTTT. Amino acid sequence: CASSLHRTTGDTEAFF. V gene TRBV5-1 combines with J gene TRBJ1-1; 8 bases are a match to TRBD1. The CDR3 loop spans 16 amino acids. The V and J ends lost 4 bases and 3 bases, in that order; junction bases with no gene match: 11. In germline, CDR1 is SGHRS, CDR2 YFSETQ.

CDR3 sequence: CASSPMGGQGLGQPQHF. CDR3 DNA sequence: TGTGCCAGCAGTCCCATGGGGGGACAGGGTTTGGGGCAGCCCCAGCATTTT. The chain has TRBV6-6 and TRBJ1-5, with 9 bases identical to TRBD1. The V gene end was trimmed by 5 bases and the J gene end by 7 bases; junction bases not matched to a gene: 15. Per germline, CDR1 MNHNY and CDR2 SVGAGI (reference sequence). The CDR3 runs to 17 residues.

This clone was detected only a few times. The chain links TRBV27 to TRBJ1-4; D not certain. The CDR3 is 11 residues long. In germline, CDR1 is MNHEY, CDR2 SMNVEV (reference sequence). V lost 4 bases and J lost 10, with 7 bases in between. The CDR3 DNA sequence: TGTGCCAGCAGTTCAGGAGGAAAACTGTTTTTT. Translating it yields CASSSGGKLFF.

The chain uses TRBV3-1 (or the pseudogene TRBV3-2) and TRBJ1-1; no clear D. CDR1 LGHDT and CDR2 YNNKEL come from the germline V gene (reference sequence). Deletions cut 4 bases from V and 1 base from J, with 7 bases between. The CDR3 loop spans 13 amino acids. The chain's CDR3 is CASSLYGNTEAFF. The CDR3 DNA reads TGTGCCAGCAGCCTCTATGGGAACACTGAAGCTTTCTTT.

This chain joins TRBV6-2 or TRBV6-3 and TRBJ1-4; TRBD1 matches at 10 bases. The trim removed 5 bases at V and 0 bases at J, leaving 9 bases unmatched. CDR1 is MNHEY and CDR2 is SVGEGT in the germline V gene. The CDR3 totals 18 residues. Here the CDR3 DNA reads TGTGCCAGCAGTCCGGGACAGGGGATTTCTGCAACTAATGAAAAACTGTTTTTT. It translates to CASSPGQGISATNEKLFF.

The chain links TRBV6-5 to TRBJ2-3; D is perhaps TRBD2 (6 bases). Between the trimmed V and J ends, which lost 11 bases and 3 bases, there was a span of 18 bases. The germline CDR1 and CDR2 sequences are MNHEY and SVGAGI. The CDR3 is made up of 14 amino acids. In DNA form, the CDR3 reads TGTGCCGGGAGGATCCGGGGTAGGACAGATACGCAGTATTTT. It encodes CAGRIRGRTDTQYF.

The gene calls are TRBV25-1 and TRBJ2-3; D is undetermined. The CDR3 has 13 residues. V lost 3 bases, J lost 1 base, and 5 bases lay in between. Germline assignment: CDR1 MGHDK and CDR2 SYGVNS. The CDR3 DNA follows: TGTGCCAGCAGTGAGGGCGGCACAGATACGCAGTATTTT. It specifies CASSEGGTDTQYF.

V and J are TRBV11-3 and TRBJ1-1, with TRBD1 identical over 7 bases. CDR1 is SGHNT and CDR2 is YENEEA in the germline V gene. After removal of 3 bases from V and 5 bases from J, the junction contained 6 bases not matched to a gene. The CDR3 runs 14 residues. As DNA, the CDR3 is TGTGCCAGCAGCTTGGGGCAGGGGGTTACTGAAGCTTTCTTT. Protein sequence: CASSLGQGVTEAFF. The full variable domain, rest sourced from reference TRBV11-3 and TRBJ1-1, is EAGVVQSPRYKIIEKKQPVAFWCNPISGHNTLYWYLQNLGQGPELLIRYENEEAVDDSQLPKDRFSAERLKGVDSTLKIQPAELGDSAVYLCASSLGQGVTEAFFGQGTRLTVV.

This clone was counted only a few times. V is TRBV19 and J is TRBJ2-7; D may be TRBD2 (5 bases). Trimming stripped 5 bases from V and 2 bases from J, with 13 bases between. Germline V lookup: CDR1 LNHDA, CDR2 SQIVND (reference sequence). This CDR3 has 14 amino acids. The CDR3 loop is CASSEGLATYEQYF. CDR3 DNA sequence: TGTGCCAGTAGTGAGGGCCTTGCAACCTACGAGCAGTACTTC.

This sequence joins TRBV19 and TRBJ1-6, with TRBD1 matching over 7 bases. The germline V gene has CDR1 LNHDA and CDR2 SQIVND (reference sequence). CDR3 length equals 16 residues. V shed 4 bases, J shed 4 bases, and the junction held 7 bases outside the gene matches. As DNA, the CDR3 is TGTGCCAGTAGTAGATCCGGGACAGATTATAATTCACCCCTCCACTTT. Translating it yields CASSRSGTDYNSPLHF.

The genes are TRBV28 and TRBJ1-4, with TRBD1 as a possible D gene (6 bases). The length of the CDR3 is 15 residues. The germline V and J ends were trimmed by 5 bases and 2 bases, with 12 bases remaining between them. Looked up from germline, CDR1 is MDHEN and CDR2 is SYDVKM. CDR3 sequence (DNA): TGTGCCAGCAGTCCCCCGCAGGGGACTAATGAAAAACTGTTTTTT. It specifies CASSPPQGTNEKLFF.

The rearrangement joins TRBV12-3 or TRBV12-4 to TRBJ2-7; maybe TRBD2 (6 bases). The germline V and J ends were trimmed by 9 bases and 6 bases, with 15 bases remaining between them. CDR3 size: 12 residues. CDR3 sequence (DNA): TGTGCCAGTAACCGGGGGTCGGGCGAGCAGTACTTC. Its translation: CASNRGSGEQYF.

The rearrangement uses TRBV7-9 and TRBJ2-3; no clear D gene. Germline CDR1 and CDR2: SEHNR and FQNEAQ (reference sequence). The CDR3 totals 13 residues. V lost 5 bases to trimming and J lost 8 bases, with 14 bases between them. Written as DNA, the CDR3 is TGTGCCAGCAGCCCCGAGGTCGGTAGTACGCAGTATTTT. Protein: CASSPEVGSTQYF.

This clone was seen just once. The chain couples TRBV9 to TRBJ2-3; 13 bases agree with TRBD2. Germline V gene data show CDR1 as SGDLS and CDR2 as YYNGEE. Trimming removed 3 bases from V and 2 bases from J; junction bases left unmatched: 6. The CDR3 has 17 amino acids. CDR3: CASSERGLAGYTDTQYF. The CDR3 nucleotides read TGTGCCAGCAGCGAGAGGGGACTAGCGGGGTACACAGATACGCAGTATTTT.

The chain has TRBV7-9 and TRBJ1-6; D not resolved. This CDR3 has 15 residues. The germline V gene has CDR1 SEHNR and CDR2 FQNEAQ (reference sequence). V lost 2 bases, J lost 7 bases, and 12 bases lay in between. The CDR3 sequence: CASSLFTADNSPLHF. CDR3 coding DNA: TGTGCCAGCAGCTTATTTACAGCCGACAATTCACCCCTCCACTTT.

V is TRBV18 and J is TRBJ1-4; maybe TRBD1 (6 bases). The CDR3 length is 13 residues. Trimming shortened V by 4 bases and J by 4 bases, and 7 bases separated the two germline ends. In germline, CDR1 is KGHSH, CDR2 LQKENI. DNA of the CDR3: TGTGCCAGCTCACGGGGGCTTAATGAAAAACTGTTTTTT. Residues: CASSRGLNEKLFF.

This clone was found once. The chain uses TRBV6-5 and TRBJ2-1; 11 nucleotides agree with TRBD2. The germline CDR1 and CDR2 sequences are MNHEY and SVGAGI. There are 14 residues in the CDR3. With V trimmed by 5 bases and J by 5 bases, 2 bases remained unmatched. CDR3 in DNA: TGTGCCAGCAGTCTAGCGGGGGGTAACAATGAGCAGTTCTTC. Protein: CASSLAGGNNEQFF.

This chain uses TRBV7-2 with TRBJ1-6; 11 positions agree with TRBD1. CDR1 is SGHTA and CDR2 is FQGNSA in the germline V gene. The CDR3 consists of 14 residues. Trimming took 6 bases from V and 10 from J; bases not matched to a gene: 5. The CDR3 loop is CASRGQGAGSPLHF. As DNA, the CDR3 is TGTGCCAGCAGAGGACAGGGGGCTGGGTCACCCCTCCACTTT.